The TCR beta chain under discussion was sequenced for a study of long-term antiretroviral therapy in people with HIV. Study-wide results and caveats: ART-treated samples gained diversity yet remained below transplant donor controls.

Notes on this clone: Its antigen is still unknown. An end of the junction differs from the germline gene, which may be a read error.

Participants living with HIV all received treatment in the United States. Version v3.0 of the immunoSEQ assay was performed at survey level. TCRdb's table, derived via immunoSEQ multiplex PCR, lists solely in-frame clones and lacks some. The sample has about 43,000 clones, about 94% seen once; the top ten hold roughly 2.2%. The TCR originated in a man aged 30-40 years with HIV. Sample: unsorted PBMCs, taken approximately 9.1 years after starting antiretroviral therapy.

The CDR3 nucleotides read TGTGCCAGCTGGGACAGGGGGTTTTATTTT. Translating it yields CASWDRGFYF. The chain links TRBV6-5 to TRBJ1-4, with 11 nucleotides matching TRBD1. CDR3 length: 10 residues. The germline V gene encodes CDR1 MNHEY and CDR2 SVGAGI.